The 6 T cell receptor beta chains reported below all come from one sample, sequenced in a study of graft-versus-host responses after intestinal transplantation. Only in-frame clones appear in the TCRdb table, and some are missing; sequencing was by immunoSEQ multiplex PCR. The sample holds around 14,000 clones; roughly 35% are singletons and the top ten take around 2%. Plating combined around 200,000 CFSE-labeled responder cells with around 200,000 irradiated, violet-dye-labeled stimulator cells. This material consisted of alloreactive CD8+ T cells from a mixed lymphocyte reaction culture, taken before intestinal transplant. Subset: CFSE-low proliferating T cells sorted from roughly 6-day pre-transplant mixed lymphocyte reaction (GvH or HvG direction). The receptors shown here come from a human patient who received an intestinal transplant.

This clone was observed a handful of times. The V gene is TRBV11-2, the J gene TRBJ2-1; 8 bases match TRBD1. CDR1 and CDR2 (germline): SGHAT, FQNNGV. Trimming took 5 bases from V and 8 from J; bases not matched to a gene: 8. This CDR3 is 14 amino acids long. The CDR3 is CASSRPGQADEQFF. The CDR3, as DNA: TGTGCCAGCAGCCGACCGGGACAGGCCGATGAGCAGTTCTTC.

This clone has a handful of counts. The chain couples TRBV9 to TRBJ2-1; 12 bases map to TRBD2. CDR3 size: 15 residues. V lost 4 bases and J lost 10; bases outside the gene matches: 9. The germline gives CDR1 SGDLS, CDR2 YYNGEE. The CDR3: CASSPPLAGGHEQFF. The CDR3 DNA reads as TGTGCCAGCAGCCCCCCTCTAGCGGGGGGGCACGAGCAGTTCTTC.

This sequence joins TRBV12-2 and TRBJ1-6; TRBD1 reflects the table's D call only, with no check against the DNA. TRBV12-2 is flagged as a pseudogene. The CDR3 spans 17 residues. CDR3 amino acids: CASRLVHRSSYNSPLHF. CDR3 DNA sequence: TGTGCAAGTCGCTTAGTTCACAGGAGCTCCTATAATTCACCCCTCCACTTT.

In its sample, this clone was seen a few times. The rearrangement uses TRBV29-1 and TRBJ2-1, with 7 bases fitting TRBD2. The V gene's germline CDR1 is SQVTM and CDR2 ANQGSEA. V trimming: 3 bases; J trimming: 0 bases; junction bases outside the gene matches: 2. The CDR3 spans 14 residues. The CDR3 DNA reads TGCAGCGTTGAGCGCGGGAGCTCCTACAATGAGCAGTTCTTC. Its protein is CSVERGSSYNEQFF.

The rearrangement links TRBV4-3 to TRBJ2-3, with 14 bases fitting TRBD2. The trim removed 4 bases at V and 10 bases at J, leaving 7 bases unmatched. CDR3 length: 15 residues. Germline CDR1 and CDR2: LGHNA and YSLEER. In nucleotides, the CDR3 is TGCGCCAGCAGCCCAGGGACTAGCGGGGGAAGCGCGCAGTATTTT. As protein: CASSPGTSGGSAQYF.

This sequence joins TRBV4-3 and TRBJ1-1, with D unclear. V was cut by 1 base and J by 1 base, with 7 bases left in between. The CDR3 runs to 14 residues. CDR1 LGHNA and CDR2 YSLEER come from the germline V gene. The CDR3 protein is CASSQGRGNTEAFF. Here the CDR3 DNA reads TGCGCCAGCAGCCAAGGTCGGGGGAACACTGAAGCTTTCTTT.